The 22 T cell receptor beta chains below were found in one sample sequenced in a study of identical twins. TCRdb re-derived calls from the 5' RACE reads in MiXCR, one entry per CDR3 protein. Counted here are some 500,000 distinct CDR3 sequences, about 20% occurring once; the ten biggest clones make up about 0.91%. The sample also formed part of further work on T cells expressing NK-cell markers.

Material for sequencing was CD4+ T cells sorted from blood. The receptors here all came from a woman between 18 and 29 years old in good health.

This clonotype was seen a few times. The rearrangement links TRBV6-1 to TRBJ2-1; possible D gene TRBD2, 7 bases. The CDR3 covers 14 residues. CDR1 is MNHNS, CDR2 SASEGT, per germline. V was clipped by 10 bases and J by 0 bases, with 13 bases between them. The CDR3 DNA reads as TGTGCCACGCGGGGGCCCGGCTCCTACAATGAGCAGTTCTTC. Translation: CATRGPGSYNEQFF.

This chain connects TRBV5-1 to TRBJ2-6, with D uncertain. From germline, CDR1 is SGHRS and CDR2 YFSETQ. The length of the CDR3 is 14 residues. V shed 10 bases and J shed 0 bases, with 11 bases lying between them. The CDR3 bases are TGCGCCGGCGGACCGGGCTCTGGGGCCAACGTCCTGACTTTC. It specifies CAGGPGSGANVLTF.

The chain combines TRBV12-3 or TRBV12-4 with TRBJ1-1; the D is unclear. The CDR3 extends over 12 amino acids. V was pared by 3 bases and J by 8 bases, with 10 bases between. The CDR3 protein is CASSFILWEAFF. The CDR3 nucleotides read TGTGCCAGCAGTTTCATTCTGTGGGAAGCTTTCTTT.

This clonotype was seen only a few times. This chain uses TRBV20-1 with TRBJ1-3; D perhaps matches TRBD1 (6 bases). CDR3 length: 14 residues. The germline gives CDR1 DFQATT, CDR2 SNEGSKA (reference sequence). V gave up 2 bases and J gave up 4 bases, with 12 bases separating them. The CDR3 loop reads CSARMGGSGNTIYF. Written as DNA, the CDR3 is TGCAGTGCTAGAATGGGGGGCTCAGGAAACACCATATATTTT.

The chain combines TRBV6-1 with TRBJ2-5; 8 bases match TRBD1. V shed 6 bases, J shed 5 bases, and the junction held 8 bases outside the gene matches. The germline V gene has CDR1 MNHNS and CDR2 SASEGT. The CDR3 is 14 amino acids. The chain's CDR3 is CASSTDRGSETQYF. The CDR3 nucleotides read TGTGCCAGCAGCACCGACAGGGGCTCCGAGACCCAGTACTTC.

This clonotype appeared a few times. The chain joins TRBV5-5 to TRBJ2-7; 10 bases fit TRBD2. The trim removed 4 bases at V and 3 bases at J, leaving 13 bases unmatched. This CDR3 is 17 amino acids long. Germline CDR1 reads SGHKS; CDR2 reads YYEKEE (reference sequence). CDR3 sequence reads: CASSRAWLAGVLYEQYF. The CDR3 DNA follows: TGTGCCAGCAGCCGCGCCTGGCTAGCGGGAGTTCTCTACGAGCAGTACTTC.

The CDR3 spells CASTGGPNTGELFF. Here the CDR3 DNA reads TGCGCCAGCACGGGGGGTCCGAACACCGGGGAGCTGTTTTTT. The rearrangement uses TRBV10-1 and TRBJ2-2; 7 bases align to TRBD2. This CDR3 is built from 14 residues. Looked up from germline, CDR1 is WNHNN and CDR2 is SYGVQD (reference sequence). V lost 7 bases, J lost 0 bases, and 2 bases stayed unmatched.

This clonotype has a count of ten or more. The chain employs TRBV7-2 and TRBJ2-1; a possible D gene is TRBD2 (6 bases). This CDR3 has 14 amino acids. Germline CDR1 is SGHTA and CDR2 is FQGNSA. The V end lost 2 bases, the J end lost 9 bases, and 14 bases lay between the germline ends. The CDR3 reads CASSLSPGEGEQFF. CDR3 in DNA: TGTGCCAGCAGCTTATCCCCGGGAGAAGGTGAGCAGTTCTTC.

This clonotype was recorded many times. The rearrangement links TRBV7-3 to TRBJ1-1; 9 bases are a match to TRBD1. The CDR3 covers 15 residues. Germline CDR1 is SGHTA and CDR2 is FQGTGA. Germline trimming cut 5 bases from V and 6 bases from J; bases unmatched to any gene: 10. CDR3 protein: CASSRGQGKVAEAFF. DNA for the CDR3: TGTGCCAGCAGCCGGGGACAGGGAAAAGTGGCTGAAGCTTTCTTT.

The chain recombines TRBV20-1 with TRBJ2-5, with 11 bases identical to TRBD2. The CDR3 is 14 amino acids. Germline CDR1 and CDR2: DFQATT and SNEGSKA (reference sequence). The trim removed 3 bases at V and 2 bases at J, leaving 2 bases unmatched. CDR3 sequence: CSARGLAVQETQYF. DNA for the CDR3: TGCAGTGCTAGGGGACTAGCGGTTCAAGAGACCCAGTACTTC.

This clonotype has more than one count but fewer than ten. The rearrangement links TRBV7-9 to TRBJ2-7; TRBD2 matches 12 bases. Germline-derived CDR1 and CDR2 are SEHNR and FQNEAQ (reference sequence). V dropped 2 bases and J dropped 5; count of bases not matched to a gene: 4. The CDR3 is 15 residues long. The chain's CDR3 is CASSLLTSGSNEQYF. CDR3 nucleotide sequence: TGTGCCAGCAGCTTATTGACTAGCGGGAGTAACGAGCAGTACTTC.

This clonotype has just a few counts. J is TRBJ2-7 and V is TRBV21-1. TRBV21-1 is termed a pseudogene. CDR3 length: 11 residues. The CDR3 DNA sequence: TGTGCCAGCAGCAAAGCACTGGAGCAGTACTTC. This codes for CASSKALEQYF.

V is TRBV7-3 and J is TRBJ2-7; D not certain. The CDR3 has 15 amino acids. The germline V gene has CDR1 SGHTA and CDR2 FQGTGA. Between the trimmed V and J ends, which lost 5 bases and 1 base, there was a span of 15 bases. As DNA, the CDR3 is TGTGCCAGCAGCCTAGTCCCGAGCCCTTCCTACGAGCAGTACTTC. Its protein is CASSLVPSPSYEQYF.

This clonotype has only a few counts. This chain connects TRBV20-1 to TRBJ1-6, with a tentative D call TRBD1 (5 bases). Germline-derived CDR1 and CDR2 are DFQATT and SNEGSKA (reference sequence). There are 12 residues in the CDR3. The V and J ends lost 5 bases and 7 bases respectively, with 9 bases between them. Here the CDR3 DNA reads TGCAGTGCTGGGGGTAGCAATTCACCCCTCCACTTT. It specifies CSAGGSNSPLHF.

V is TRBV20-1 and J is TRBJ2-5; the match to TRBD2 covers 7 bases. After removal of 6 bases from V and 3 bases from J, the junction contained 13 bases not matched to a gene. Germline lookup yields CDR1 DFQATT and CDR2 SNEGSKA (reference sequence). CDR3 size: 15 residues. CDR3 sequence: CSATSGGGAEETQYF. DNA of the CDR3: TGCAGTGCCACCTCCGGCGGGGGAGCCGAAGAGACCCAGTACTTC.

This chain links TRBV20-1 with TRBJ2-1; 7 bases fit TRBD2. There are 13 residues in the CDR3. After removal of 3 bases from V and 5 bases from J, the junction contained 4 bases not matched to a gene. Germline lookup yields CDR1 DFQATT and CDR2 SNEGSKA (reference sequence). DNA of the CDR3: TGCAGTGCTAGGAGGACTAGAGACAATGAGCAGTTCTTC. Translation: CSARRTRDNEQFF.

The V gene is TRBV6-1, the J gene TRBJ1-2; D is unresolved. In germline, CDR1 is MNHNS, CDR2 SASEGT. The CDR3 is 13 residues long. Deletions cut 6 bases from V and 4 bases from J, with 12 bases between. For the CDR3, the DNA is TGTGCCAGCAGCCCCCGGACTTCCTATGGCTACACCTTC. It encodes CASSPRTSYGYTF.

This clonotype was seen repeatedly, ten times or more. CDR3 sequence (DNA): TGTGCCAGCAGTTTAGACAGGGAGTGTTACTTC. It yields the protein CASSLDRECYF. V gene TRBV12-3 or TRBV12-4 combines with J gene TRBJ2-7; maybe TRBD1 (6 bases). V was pared by 1 base and J by 13 bases, with 11 bases between. The CDR3 contains 11 residues.

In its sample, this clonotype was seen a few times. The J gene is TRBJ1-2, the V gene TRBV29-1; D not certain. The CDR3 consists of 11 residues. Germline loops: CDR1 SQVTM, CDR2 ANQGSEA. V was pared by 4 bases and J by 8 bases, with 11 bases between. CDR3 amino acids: CSVATWEGYTF. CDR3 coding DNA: TGCAGCGTTGCGACCTGGGAAGGCTACACCTTC.

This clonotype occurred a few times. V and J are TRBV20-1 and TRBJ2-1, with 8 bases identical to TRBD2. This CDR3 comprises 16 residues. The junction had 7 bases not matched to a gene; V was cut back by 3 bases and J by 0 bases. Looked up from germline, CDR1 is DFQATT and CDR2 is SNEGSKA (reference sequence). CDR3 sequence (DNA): TGCAGTGCTAGTGTTAGCGGGGACAACTCCTACAATGAGCAGTTCTTC. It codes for CSASVSGDNSYNEQFF.

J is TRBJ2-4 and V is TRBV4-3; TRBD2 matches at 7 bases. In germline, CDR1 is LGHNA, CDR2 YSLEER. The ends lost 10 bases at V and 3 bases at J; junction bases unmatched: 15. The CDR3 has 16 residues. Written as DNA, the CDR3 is TGCGCCACCTTCAAGGGGAGGGAGTTGAGCAAAAACATTCAGTACTTC. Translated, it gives CATFKGRELSKNIQYF.

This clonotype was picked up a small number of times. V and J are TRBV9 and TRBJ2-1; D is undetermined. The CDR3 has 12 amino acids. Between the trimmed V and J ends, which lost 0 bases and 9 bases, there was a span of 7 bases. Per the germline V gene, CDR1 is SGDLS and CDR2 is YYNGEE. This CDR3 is CASSVVGGEQFF. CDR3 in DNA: TGTGCCAGCAGCGTAGTGGGTGGTGAGCAGTTCTTC. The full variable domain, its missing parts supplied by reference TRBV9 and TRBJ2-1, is DSGVTQTPKHLITATGQRVTLRCSPRSGDLSVYWYQQSLDQGLQFLIQYYNGEERAKGNILERFSAQQFPDLHSELNLSSLELGDSALYFCASSVVGGEQFFGPGTRLTVL.